Shown below are 32 T cell receptor beta chains from a single sample sequenced in a study. TCRdb called the 5' RACE reads again in MiXCR, with one record for every CDR3 protein. Of 40,000 to 65,000 distinct CDR3 sequences listed, more than 20% were seen once; the top ten hold roughly 3.1%. Sequencing was performed on tumor-infiltrating naive CD4+ T cells sorted from the breast tumor. Subset described: naive CD4+ T cells, CD4+CD45RA+CD25-. These receptors all stem from a female donor with breast cancer.

The chain carries TRBV11-2 and TRBJ2-1; TRBD1 matches 8 bases. This CDR3 is built from 14 residues. Germline CDR1 reads SGHAT; CDR2 reads FQNNGV. V trimming: 4 bases; J trimming: 9 bases; junction bases outside the gene matches: 8. The CDR3 DNA reads as TGTGCCAGCAGCTCTACCAGGGGGCCCGGTGAGCAGTTCTTC. Amino acids: CASSSTRGPGEQFF.

Only a few counts were recorded for this clonotype. V usage is TRBV5-6 and J usage is TRBJ2-5, with 9 positions matching TRBD2. There are 15 residues in the CDR3. J gave up 2 bases and V 3 bases, and 5 bases lay outside the gene matches. CDR1 and CDR2 (germline): SGHDT, YYEEEE. CDR3 residues: CASSSVSGGQETQYF. The CDR3 DNA reads as TGTGCCAGCAGCTCCGTTAGCGGGGGACAAGAGACCCAGTACTTC.

This chain connects TRBV5-6 to TRBJ2-7; 7 bases align to TRBD2. Germline trimming cut 2 bases from V and 0 bases from J; bases unmatched to any gene: 11. The CDR3 totals 17 residues. The germline gives CDR1 SGHDT, CDR2 YYEEEE. For the CDR3, the DNA is TGTGCCAGCAGCTTCTCGCCCGGGGGGACCCGCTCCTACGAGCAGTACTTC. It encodes CASSFSPGGTRSYEQYF.

The rearrangement links TRBV20-1 to TRBJ2-5; D call uncertain. In germline, CDR1 is DFQATT, CDR2 SNEGSKA (reference sequence). V was pared by 4 bases and J by 5 bases, with 11 bases between. The CDR3 is made up of 12 amino acids. The DNA for the CDR3 is TGCAGTGCTACTCAGAATGGGGAGACCCAGTACTTC. Translated, it gives CSATQNGETQYF.

This clonotype appeared a few times. V and J are TRBV5-1 and TRBJ1-4, with TRBD1 matching 7 bases. This CDR3 is 15 amino acids long. The V segment lost 5 bases and the J segment 0 bases; nucleotides outside the gene matches: 4. The V gene's germline CDR1 is SGHRS and CDR2 YFSETQ. Here the CDR3 DNA reads TGCGCCAGCAGGCCCGGGACAGCAACTAATGAAAAACTGTTTTTT. Translating it yields CASRPGTATNEKLFF. Drawing the rest from reference TRBV5-1 and TRBJ1-4, the complete variable domain is KAGVTQTPRYLIKTRGQQVTLSCSPISGHRSVSWYQQTPGQGLQFLFEYFSETQRNKGNFPGRFSGRQFSNSRSEMNVSTLELGDSALYLCASRPGTATNEKLFFGSGTQLSVL.

The V call is TRBV5-6, the J call TRBJ1-1, with no clear D. V lost 0 bases, J lost 7 bases, and 7 bases lay in between. The CDR3 spans 12 residues. The germline CDR1 and CDR2 sequences are SGHDT and YYEEEE. The CDR3 DNA is TGTGCCAGCAGCTTGGATCGCCGTGAAGCTTTCTTT. Translation gives CASSLDRREAFF.

This clonotype was seen at least ten times. V is TRBV7-9 and J is TRBJ2-1, with TRBD1 matching over 9 bases. This CDR3 is 16 amino acids long. CDR1 and CDR2 (germline): SEHNR, FQNEAQ (reference sequence). V was clipped by 6 bases and J by 9 bases; unmatched bases: 15. The CDR3 sequence is CASSPLGGTGRREQFF. For the CDR3, the DNA is TGTGCCAGCAGTCCTCTCGGGGGGACAGGGCGACGTGAGCAGTTCTTC.

V gene TRBV7-8 combines with J gene TRBJ1-5; perhaps TRBD1 as D (6 bases). Trimming cost V 6 bases and J 6 bases, with 15 bases left between them. This CDR3 is built from 14 residues. From germline, CDR1 is SGHVS and CDR2 FQNEAQ. The CDR3: CASRRLTGSQPQHF. The DNA for the CDR3 is TGTGCCAGCAGGCGTCTAACAGGGAGTCAGCCCCAGCATTTT.

The gene calls are TRBV18 and TRBJ2-7, with TRBD2 identical over 13 bases. This CDR3 has 15 amino acids. Germline V gene lookup returns CDR1 KGHSH and CDR2 LQKENI. The V and J ends lost 3 bases and 7 bases, in that order; junction bases with no gene match: 6. The CDR3 region has the DNA TGTGCCAGCTCACCGGGACTAGCGGGGATAAGGGAGCAGTACTTC. Its translation is CASSPGLAGIREQYF.

There are a few counts of this clonotype. The gene calls are TRBV30 and TRBJ2-6; TRBD2 aligns across 8 bases. The junction had 15 bases not matched to a gene; V was cut back by 6 bases and J by 8 bases. The CDR3 runs to 16 residues. The germline V gene encodes CDR1 GTSNPN and CDR2 SVGIG (reference sequence). The CDR3 here is CACKRERALGTNVLTF. The CDR3 DNA sequence: TGTGCCTGCAAGCGGGAGCGAGCTCTGGGGACCAACGTCCTGACTTTC.

The rearrangement links TRBV25-1 to TRBJ2-1; 8 nucleotides agree with TRBD2. V was pared by 1 base and J by 7 bases, with 6 bases of the junction left unmatched. The CDR3 has 15 amino acids. Per the germline V gene, CDR1 is MGHDK and CDR2 is SYGVNS. In nucleotides, the CDR3 is TGTGCCAGCAGTGAATGGACTAGCCGTAAAAATGAGCAGTTCTTC. The encoded protein is CASSEWTSRKNEQFF. The full variable domain, with the rest looked up from reference TRBV25-1 and TRBJ2-1, is EADIYQTPRYLVIGTGKKITLECSQTMGHDKMYWYQQDPGMELHLIHYSYGVNSTEKGDLSSESTVSRIRTEHFPLTLESARPSHTSQYLCASSEWTSRKNEQFFGPGTRLTVL.

This clonotype was seen more than once but under ten times. J is TRBJ2-1 and V is TRBV5-1, with 10 bases identical to TRBD1. Germline V CDR1 and CDR2: SGHRS, YFSETQ. The CDR3 extends over 15 amino acids. V dropped 4 bases and J dropped 5; count of bases not matched to a gene: 6. The CDR3 loop reads CASSLDRGQDNEQFF. Here the CDR3 DNA reads TGCGCCAGCAGCCTAGACAGGGGGCAGGACAATGAGCAGTTCTTC.

As to this clonotype: The conserved closing phenylalanine or tryptophan is absent in this CDR3, likely reflecting a read error. The rearrangement joins TRBV29-1 to TRBJ2-1, with D uncertain. Germline V gene lookup returns CDR1 SQVTM and CDR2 ANQGSEA. This CDR3 comprises 12 residues. V dropped 4 bases and J dropped 6 bases, with 10 bases sitting between them. The CDR3 is CSVGDFFNEQFV. As DNA, the CDR3 is TGCAGCGTTGGAGACTTTTTCAATGAGCAGTTCGTC.

The J gene is TRBJ2-1, the V gene TRBV11-2; 11 nucleotides agree with TRBD2. The CDR3 length is 15 residues. Germline values: CDR1 SGHAT, CDR2 FQNNGV. The V and J ends lost 5 bases and 5 bases, in that order; junction bases with no gene match: 5. Written as DNA, the CDR3 is TGTGCCAGCAGCCTACTAGCGGGGGACCACAATGAGCAGTTCTTC. Protein: CASSLLAGDHNEQFF.

This clonotype was seen a handful of times. The chain joins TRBV29-1 to TRBJ2-2; TRBD2 might be the D (6 bases). Germline V lookup: CDR1 SQVTM, CDR2 ANQGSEA. V was pared by 6 bases and J by 1 base, with 6 bases between. The CDR3 has 12 amino acids. The CDR3 protein is CSVGGNTGELFF. CDR3 DNA: TGCAGCGTCGGGGGGAACACCGGGGAGCTGTTTTTT.

This clonotype has ten or more counts. CDR3 loop: CATSRAQNYGYTF. CDR3 DNA: TGTGCCACCAGCAGAGCCCAGAACTATGGCTACACCTTC. J is TRBJ1-2 and V is TRBV15, with no clear D. Germline V gives CDR1 LNHNV, CDR2 YYDKDF (reference sequence). The CDR3 loop spans 13 amino acids. The V end lost 1 base, the J end lost 2 bases, and 5 bases lay between the germline ends.

By proportion, this clonotype is medium-sized (0.01 to 0.1%). The chain employs TRBV5-1 and TRBJ1-1; no clear D gene. V gave up 1 base and J gave up 0 bases, with 19 bases separating them. The CDR3 consists of 18 residues. Germline CDR1 SGHRS, CDR2 YFSETQ. CDR3 coding DNA: TGCGCCAGCAGCTTGAGAAGTTTGGGAAGCTTCATGAACACTGAAGCTTTCTTT. It is translated as CASSLRSLGSFMNTEAFF.

This clonotype was detected once. The CDR3 spells CASCDWSGNEQYF. Written as DNA, the CDR3 is TGTGCCAGCTGTGACTGGTCTGGGAACGAGCAGTACTTC. V and J are TRBV6-2 or TRBV6-3 and TRBJ2-7; D uncertain. V was clipped by 8 bases and J by 5 bases, with 16 bases between them. The CDR3 is 13 amino acids. CDR1 MNHEY and CDR2 SVGEGT come from the germline V gene.

The chain employs TRBV6-6 and TRBJ1-1, with D possibly being TRBD1 (5 bases). The CDR3 sequence is 17 residues long. V dropped 4 bases and J dropped 1 base, with 19 bases sitting between them. Germline loops: CDR1 MNHNY, CDR2 SVGAGI (reference sequence). This CDR3 is CASSSTSRGEENTEAFF. The DNA for the CDR3 is TGTGCCAGCAGTTCCACGTCCCGGGGGGAAGAGAACACTGAAGCTTTCTTT.

This clonotype was seen more than once but under ten times. CDR3 sequence (DNA): TGCAGTGCTGTTCCGTTTTGGAGGGGTAGTGCAGATACGCAGTATTTT. Protein: CSAVPFWRGSADTQYF. The V call is TRBV20-1, the J call TRBJ2-3; D possibly corresponds to TRBD2 (6 bases). There are 16 residues in the CDR3. CDR1 and CDR2 from the germline V gene are DFQATT and SNEGSKA (reference sequence). Trimming pared 5 bases from V and 4 bases from J, leaving 22 bases between.

The sample holds a few counts of this clonotype. The chain couples TRBV20-1 to TRBJ2-1; a weak D match, TRBD2 (5 bases). Germline lookup yields CDR1 DFQATT and CDR2 SNEGSKA (reference sequence). Trimming shortened V by 0 bases and J by 4 bases, and 13 bases separated the two germline ends. CDR3 length: 15 amino acids. This CDR3 reads CSARDFSGRYNEQFF. Here the CDR3 DNA reads TGCAGTGCTAGAGATTTTTCGGGGAGATACAATGAGCAGTTCTTC.

Ten or more counts support this clonotype. The chain employs TRBV5-1 and TRBJ2-2, with D possibly matching TRBD2 (5 bases). The CDR3 length is 15 residues. CDR1 and CDR2 from the germline V gene are SGHRS and YFSETQ. Trimming cost V 5 bases and J 3 bases, with 14 bases left between them. CDR3 residues: CASRRERVDTGELFF. The CDR3 nucleotides read TGCGCCAGCAGGAGGGAACGGGTCGACACCGGGGAGCTGTTTTTT.

This clonotype was recorded at least ten times. CDR3 in DNA: TGCGCCAGCAGCTTGGGACTAGGTACCTACGAGCAGTACTTC. Residues: CASSLGLGTYEQYF. V gene TRBV5-1 combines with J gene TRBJ2-7, with D possibly TRBD2 on 6 matching bases. Germline values: CDR1 SGHRS, CDR2 YFSETQ. The CDR3 sequence is 14 residues long. Trimming took off 0 bases at V and 2 bases at J, with 9 bases between the two ends.

This clonotype has ten or more counts. The CDR3 protein is CASSQALRGEGYGYTF. DNA of the CDR3: TGCGCCAGCAGCCAGGCTTTGAGGGGCGAAGGCTATGGCTACACCTTC. The chain has TRBV4-1 and TRBJ1-2; possibly TRBD1 for D (5 bases). V lost 3 bases to trimming and J lost 4 bases, with 18 bases between them. The CDR3 covers 16 residues. CDR1 and CDR2 from the germline V gene are MGHRA and YSYEKL.

V usage is TRBV6-2 or TRBV6-3 and J usage is TRBJ1-6; 8 nucleotides agree with TRBD1. CDR1 and CDR2 from the germline V gene are MNHEY and SVGEGT. The CDR3 sequence is 16 residues long. After removal of 6 bases from V and 0 bases from J, the junction contained 4 bases not matched to a gene. The CDR3, as DNA: TGTGCCAGCAGCCCTGGACAGGGCTCCTATAATTCACCCCTCCACTTT. It is translated as CASSPGQGSYNSPLHF.

This clonotype was picked up a small number of times. The genes are TRBV5-1 and TRBJ2-2; no firm D call. This CDR3 is built from 13 residues. V was cut by 4 bases and J by 2 bases, with 6 bases left in between. The V gene's germline CDR1 is SGHRS and CDR2 YFSETQ. In DNA, the CDR3 is TGCGCCAGCAGCACGGACAACACCGGGGAGCTGTTTTTT. This encodes CASSTDNTGELFF.

The chain joins TRBV7-9 to TRBJ1-4; D remains ambiguous. The CDR3 runs 13 residues. V lost 5 bases and J lost 11, with 15 bases in between. Germline lookup yields CDR1 SEHNR and CDR2 FQNEAQ (reference sequence). For the CDR3, the DNA is TGTGCCAGCAGCCCCCCCGAGTCCGAGAAACTGTTTTTT. It encodes CASSPPESEKLFF.

Written as DNA, the CDR3 is TGCGCCAGCAGCCTTCTTTTGGGACAGGGGGCTTATGGCTACACCTTC. It is translated as CASSLLLGQGAYGYTF. V is TRBV5-1 and J is TRBJ1-2; the match to TRBD1 covers 12 bases. CDR1 SGHRS and CDR2 YFSETQ come from the germline V gene. With V trimmed by 4 bases and J by 5 bases, 9 bases remained unmatched. The CDR3 has 16 amino acids.

The chain carries TRBV19 and TRBJ1-2, with D perhaps TRBD1 (5 bases). Germline V gene data show CDR1 as LNHDA and CDR2 as SQIVND (reference sequence). Trimming took 6 bases from V and 4 from J, leaving 18 bases between them. This CDR3 comprises 15 residues. This CDR3 reads CASRKNTGRAYGYTF. In DNA, the CDR3 is TGTGCCAGTAGAAAAAATACAGGTCGCGCCTATGGCTACACCTTC.

The table lists this clonotype with many counts. In nucleotides, the CDR3 is TGTGCCAGCAGCCAAGTCGACCAGAAGTCCTACGAGCAGTACTTC. This encodes CASSQVDQKSYEQYF. The chain links TRBV4-2 to TRBJ2-7; D remains ambiguous. With 1 base removed from V and 1 base from J, the gap between germline ends came to 11 bases. Germline-derived CDR1 and CDR2 are LGHNA and YNFKEQ. This CDR3 is 15 amino acids long.

The V call is TRBV7-2, the J call TRBJ2-5; 8 positions agree with TRBD1. This CDR3 has 16 residues. With 4 bases clipped from V and 5 bases from J, the junction kept 12 bases outside the gene matches. Germline CDR1 reads SGHTA; CDR2 reads FQGNSA. CDR3 coding DNA: TGTGCCAGCAGCTATCGGACAGGGCGGGGACGGGAGACCCAGTACTTC. Protein product: CASSYRTGRGRETQYF.

A note on this clonotype: The CDR3 carries no conserved terminal phenylalanine or tryptophan, so it likely arises from a read error. CDR3 sequence reads: CASSYIRTGGNTEAFS. The CDR3 bases are TGTGCCAGCAGTTACATTCGGACAGGGGGGAACACTGAAGCTTTCTCT. The chain is built from TRBV6-5 and TRBJ1-1; 10 bases are a match to TRBD1. Per the germline V gene, CDR1 is MNHEY and CDR2 is SVGAGI. The CDR3 is 16 amino acids. Trimming at V came to 2 bases and at J to 1 base, leaving 4 bases not matched to a gene.